This is a list of T cell receptor beta chains from one sample in a study of Ad26.COV2.S vaccination and SARS-CoV-2 variants. TCRdb's table, derived via immunoSEQ multiplex PCR, lists solely in-frame clones and lacks some. The data show some 520,000 clones, approximately 88% seen once. This sample comprised peripheral blood, obtained in a trial of Ad26.COV2.S vaccine versus placebo. The receptors were gathered from a person aged 18 to 65 who received the Ad26.COV2.S COVID-19 vaccine or a placebo. The CDR3 runs from the conserved cysteine through the conserved F or W. A D gene is named only where the DNA matches it firmly. Clone size appears in some rows only: once, few, many, or a class for an expanded clone.

NA	TRBJ2-7	NA	TRBV7-2	TGTGCCAGCCGGGACGGGAATAGCGAAGAGCAGTACTTC	CASRDGNSEEQYF
TRBD1	TRBJ2-3	NA	TRBV9	TGTGCCAGCAGCGTAGAAGGGGGCCATAGCAGCACAGATACGCAGTATTTT	CASSVEGGHSSTDTQYF
TRBD2	TRBJ2-5	once	TRBV28	TGTGCCAGCAGTTTTCTGGCGGGAGGCCGGGAGACCCAGTACTTC	CASSFLAGGRETQYF
NA	TRBJ2-1	NA	TRBV7-8	TGTGCCAGCAGCTCAGGGAGCTCCTACAATGAGCAGTTCTTC	CASSSGSSYNEQFF
NA	TRBJ2-7	NA	TRBV19	TGTGCCAGTAGTCCACAGGGCTACGAGCAGTACTTC	CASSPQGYEQYF
TRBD2	TRBJ2-3	NA	TRBV5-6	TGTGCCAGCAGCTTGGCTGCGGGACTAGGCACAGATACGCAGTATTTT	CASSLAAGLGTDTQYF
NA	TRBJ2-7	once	TRBV30	TGTGCCTGCCTGCGGGGTGAGAGGACCTACGAGCAGTACTTC	CACLRGERTYEQYF
NA	TRBJ1-1	NA	TRBV5-1	TGCGCCAGCAGCTTGAACGCGCGTAACACTGAAGCTTTCTTT	CASSLNARNTEAFF
NA	TRBJ2-3	NA	TRBV5-4	TGTGCCAGCAGCTTGTGGGGCACAGATACGCAGTATTTT	CASSLWGTDTQYF
NA	TRBJ2-1	once	TRBV7-9	TGTGCCAGCAGCTTCCCGGGAAGCTCCTACAATGAGCAGTTCTTC	CASSFPGSSYNEQFF
NA	TRBJ1-1	few	TRBV5-1	TGCGCCAGCAGCTTGGATGACACCGGTCGTGAAGCTTTCTTT	CASSLDDTGREAFF
NA	TRBJ1-1	NA	TRBV5-4	TGTGCCAGCAGACGAGACAGACAGAACACTGAAGCTTTCTTT	CASRRDRQNTEAFF
NA	TRBJ2-7	NA	TRBV2	TGTGCCACCGAAGGGGTCCCCACGATTCCACACTCCTACGAGCAGTACTTC	CATEGVPTIPHSYEQYF
NA	TRBJ1-2	NA	TRBV2	TGTGCCAGCAGTGAAGCCCGGGGACATGGCTACACCTTC	CASSEARGHGYTF
NA	TRBJ2-7	few	TRBV7-9	TGTGCCAGCAGCTTTGACTACGAGCAGTACTTC	CASSFDYEQYF
TRBD1	TRBJ2-5	NA	TRBV5-4	TGTGCCAGCAGCCCCAGGGTTGGACAGGGTCGGGAGACCCAGTACTTC	CASSPRVGQGRETQYF
TRBD1	TRBJ1-2	NA	TRBV6-5	TGTGCCAGCGTTCGGGACAGGGGGACCTATGGCTACACCTTC	CASVRDRGTYGYTF
TRBD1	TRBJ2-7	NA	TRBV4-3	TGCGCCAGCAGCCATCGGACAGGGGCCTACGAGCAGTACTTC	CASSHRTGAYEQYF
NA	TRBJ2-5	NA	TRBV7-3	TGTGCCAGCAGCTTAAACGGCGGACAGCAAGAGACCCAGTACTTC	CASSLNGGQQETQYF
TRBD2	TRBJ2-3	NA	TRBV4-2	TGTGCCAGCAGCCAATCAATAGCGGGGCTGACCGGAGATACGCAGTATTTT	CASSQSIAGLTGDTQYF
NA	TRBJ2-1	NA	TRBV3-1/TRBV3-2	TGTGCCAGCAGCCATTACACACTACTCGATGAGCAGTTCTTC	CASSHYTLLDEQFF
NA	TRBJ2-1	NA	TRBV3-1/TRBV3-2	TGTGCCAGCAGCCAAGATCGGGCCCTTCGCGTCAATGAGCAGTTCTTC	CASSQDRALRVNEQFF
NA	TRBJ2-7	few	TRBV4-2	TGTGCCAGCAGCCAAGCGTCAGGGTTGAGCTCCTACGAGCAGTACTTC	CASSQASGLSSYEQYF
NA	TRBJ2-2	NA	TRBV21-1	TGTGCCAGCAGCAAAAACGGGACAGGGAATCCCGGGGAGCTGTTTTTT	CASSKNGTGNPGELFF
TRBD2	TRBJ2-5	NA	TRBV19	TGTGCCAGTAGTACAAGGGGGCGGCTAGCGGGAGGATCCGGGGAGACCCAGTACTTC	CASSTRGRLAGGSGETQYF
TRBD2	TRBJ2-1	NA	TRBV4-3	TGCGCCAGCAGCCAGAGCGGGGGGTTCTACAATGAGCAGTTCTTC	CASSQSGGFYNEQFF
NA	TRBJ1-6	NA	TRBV6-5	TGTGCCAGCAGTCACCCCCCGGGGCCCCTCCACTTT	CASSHPPGPLHF
TRBD1	TRBJ1-2	NA	TRBV6-6	TGTGCCAGCAGTCCGCCTCCGGACAGGGGATCGGTTGGCTACACCTTC	CASSPPPDRGSVGYTF
TRBD1	TRBJ1-1	NA	TRBV7-9	TGTGCCAGCAGCCTGGGACAGGGGTTGAACACTGAAGCTTTCTTT	CASSLGQGLNTEAFF
NA	TRBJ2-7	few	TRBV29-1	TGCAGCGTAATTACCGGACCCTACGAGCAGTACTTC	CSVITGPYEQYF
NA	TRBJ2-5	NA	TRBV5-4	TGTGCCAGCAGCCCGGAGGTCCGGACACAAGAGACCCAGTACTTC	CASSPEVRTQETQYF
TRBD1	TRBJ1-1	NA	TRBV27	TGTGCCAGCAGTCTAGGGGGCGCGAACACTGAAGCTTTCTTT	CASSLGGANTEAFF
TRBD2	TRBJ2-1	NA	TRBV19	TGTGCCAGTAGCGGGGGGGGACTCAACAATGAGCAGTTCTTC	CASSGGGLNNEQFF
TRBD2	TRBJ2-3	NA	TRBV30	TGTGCCTGGAGTGTGATGGCGGGAGGACCAGATACGCAGTATTTT	CAWSVMAGGPDTQYF
NA	TRBJ2-7	NA	TRBV4-3	TGCGCCAGCAGCCAAGATGTGGCAGGGAGTTCCTACGAGCAGTACTTC	CASSQDVAGSSYEQYF
TRBD1	TRBJ2-7	NA	TRBV7-2	TGTGCCAGCAGCTCCCACCGGGACAGGCCCTACGAGCAGTACTTC	CASSSHRDRPYEQYF
NA	TRBJ1-6	once	TRBV4-2	TGTGCCAGCAGCCCCCAGGGTGATAGAAGCTCCTATAATTCACCCCTCCACTTT	CASSPQGDRSSYNSPLHF
NA	TRBJ1-2	NA	TRBV5-5	TGTGCCAGCAGCTACCCGGGACAACGGGGCTACACCTTC	CASSYPGQRGYTF
NA	TRBJ1-2	NA	TRBV2	TGTGCCAGCACCGAGCGGGGAACTAACTATGGCTACACCTTC	CASTERGTNYGYTF
NA	TRBJ2-1	once	TRBV5-4	TGTGCCAGCAGCTTGGACGGGGGAGCTTCCAATGAGCAGTTCTTC	CASSLDGGASNEQFF
TRBD1	TRBJ1-5	few	TRBV6-5	TGTGCCAGCAGTCCCGAAAGGACAGGAAATCAGCCCCAGCATTTT	CASSPERTGNQPQHF
NA	TRBJ2-1	NA	TRBV19	TGTGCCAGCTCTGGGGGTAGCCTTACGAATGAGCAGTTCTTC	CASSGGSLTNEQFF
NA	TRBJ1-6	NA	TRBV27	TGTGCCAGCAGTTTACGACAGCCCAATTCACCCCTCCACTTT	CASSLRQPNSPLHF
NA	TRBJ2-5	NA	TRBV5-6	TGTGCCAGCAGCTTTGGCGGAGAAGAGACCCAGTACTTC	CASSFGGEETQYF
NA	TRBJ1-2	NA	TRBV5-4	TGTGCCAGCAGCACGGGCGGCAGGACATGGGATGGCTACACCTTC	CASSTGGRTWDGYTF
NA	TRBJ1-2	NA	TRBV27	TGTGCCAGCAGTCGGACGTCTAACTATGGCTACACCTTC	CASSRTSNYGYTF
NA	TRBJ1-1	NA	TRBV12-3/TRBV12-4	TGTGCCAGCAGTTTGGGCAGCCCTGAAGCTTTCTTT	CASSLGSPEAFF
NA	TRBJ1-1	NA	TRBV6-5	TGTGCCAGCAGATCGGCCCGGAGGCTGAACACTGAAGCTTTCTTT	CASRSARRLNTEAFF
TRBD2	TRBJ2-7	few	TRBV11-2	TGTGCCAGTGTTAGCGGGAGGCCCTCCGAGCAGTACTTC	CASVSGRPSEQYF
NA	TRBJ2-7	NA	TRBV28	TGTGCCAGCAGTGTCGCAGAGGGGTCCGAGCAGTACTTC	CASSVAEGSEQYF
NA	TRBJ1-1	NA	TRBV2	TGTGCCAGCAGCGAAAGGCGGTCCACTGAAGCTTTCTTT	CASSERRSTEAFF
NA	TRBJ2-5	NA	TRBV28	TGTGCCTCCTCGCGAGGCGGGCTAGAGACCCAGTACTTC	CASSRGGLETQYF
TRBD1	TRBJ2-5	NA	TRBV4-3	TGCGCCAGCAGCCACGAACGGGACAGAGAAGAGACCCAGTACTTC	CASSHERDREETQYF
TRBD1	TRBJ2-5	NA	TRBV6-2/TRBV6-3	TGTGCCAGCAGTAAGGGACAGGGGGACGAAAGGTTAGAGACCCAGTACTTC	CASSKGQGDERLETQYF
NA	TRBJ2-5	NA	TRBV20-1	TGCAGTGCTATATCAGGGGGGAGTCAGTACTTC	CSAISGGSQYF
TRBD2	TRBJ2-7	NA	TRBV7-2	TGTGCCAGCAGCTTAAGCGGCGCTAGCGGGAGCTACGAGCAGTACTTC	CASSLSGASGSYEQYF
NA	TRBJ1-1	NA	TRBV7-9	TGTGCCAGCAGCTTCCCTGGGAGAGCAAACACTGAAGCTTTCTTT	CASSFPGRANTEAFF
NA	TRBJ1-4	NA	TRBV2	TGTGCCAGCAAATCGGGGGGGTCTACTAATGAAAAACTGTTTTTT	CASKSGGSTNEKLFF
TRBD2	TRBJ2-7	NA	TRBV18	TGTGCCAGCTCACCGCGACTAGCGGGAGTCCCCGAGCAGTACTTC	CASSPRLAGVPEQYF